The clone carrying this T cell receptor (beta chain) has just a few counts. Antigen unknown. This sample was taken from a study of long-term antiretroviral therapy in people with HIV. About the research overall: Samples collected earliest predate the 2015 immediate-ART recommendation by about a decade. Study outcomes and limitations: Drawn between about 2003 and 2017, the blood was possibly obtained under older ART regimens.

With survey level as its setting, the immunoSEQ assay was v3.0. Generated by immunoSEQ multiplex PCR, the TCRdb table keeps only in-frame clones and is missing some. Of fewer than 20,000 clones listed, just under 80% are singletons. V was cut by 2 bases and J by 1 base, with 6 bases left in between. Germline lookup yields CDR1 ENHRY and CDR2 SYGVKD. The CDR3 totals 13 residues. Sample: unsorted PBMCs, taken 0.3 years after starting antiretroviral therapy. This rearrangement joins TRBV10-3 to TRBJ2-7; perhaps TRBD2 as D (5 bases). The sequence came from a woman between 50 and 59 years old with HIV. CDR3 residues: CAISEGLSYEQYV. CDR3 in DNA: TGTGCCATCAGTGAGGGACTGTCCTACGAGCAGTACGTC.